The clone carrying this T cell receptor beta chain occurred many times. Trimming pared 3 bases from V and 7 bases from J, leaving 10 bases between. CDR1 is MNHEY, CDR2 SMNVEV, per germline (reference sequence). This CDR3 spans 13 amino acids. This record comes from a study of T cells in Graves' hyperthyroidism and ophthalmopathy. Amplified TCR beta CDR3 regions derived from RNA transcripts. Initially, a first-round RT-PCR of the TCR CDR3 employed the HTBI primer set. TCRdb re-derived calls from the multiplex PCR reads in MiXCR, one entry per CDR3 protein. The sample lists 300,000 to 450,000 distinct CDR3 sequences, approximately 15% occurring once.

What was sequenced was blood. The sequence was collected from a woman aged 55-70 years with Graves' hyperthyroidism. This chain uses TRBV27 with TRBJ2-1, with D possibly TRBD1 on 5 matching bases. DNA for the CDR3: TGTGCCAGCAGTTTCGACAGAGCAAATGAGCAGTTCTTC. Amino acid sequence: CASSFDRANEQFF.